These 30 T cell receptor beta chains were sequenced from one sample in a study of cytomegalovirus exposure and HLA in healthy donors. PCR was performed using 60 Vbeta and 13 Jbeta primers. Assay used: immunoSEQ multiplex PCR; TCRdb lists only in-frame clones, some missing. The sample lists around 150,000 clones; 80% were seen once. Input material: PBMCs. The receptor source for this set is a man aged 18 to 29 in good health and CMV-seropositive.

The chain uses TRBV2 and TRBJ2-3, with TRBD2 matching over 8 bases. V shed 6 bases, J shed 2 bases, and the junction held 7 bases outside the gene matches. Germline assignment: CDR1 SNHLY and CDR2 FYNNEI. The CDR3 has 15 amino acids. The CDR3 loop reads CASSPLAATTDTQYF. The CDR3 nucleotides read TGTGCCAGCAGCCCACTAGCGGCGACCACAGATACGCAGTATTTT.

V usage is TRBV5-1 and J usage is TRBJ2-5, with TRBD1 as a possible D gene (5 bases). The assigned J gene may be wrong: the sequence end matches TRBJ2-7 better. Per germline, CDR1 SGHRS and CDR2 YFSETQ. The CDR3 totals 12 residues. The CDR3 DNA reads TGCGCCAGCAGCTTTTGGGGCCACGAGCAGTACTTC. Its translation: CASSFWGHEQYF.

CDR3 DNA: TGCGCCAGCAGCCCGGGACAGATGAACACTGAAGCTTTCTTT. This sequence encodes CASSPGQMNTEAFF. V usage is TRBV5-1 and J usage is TRBJ1-1; 7 bases are a match to TRBD1. Germline V CDR1 and CDR2: SGHRS, YFSETQ. CDR3 length: 14 amino acids. Germline trimming cut 4 bases from V and 0 bases from J; bases unmatched to any gene: 3.

The chain recombines TRBV27 with TRBJ2-1; TRBD2 matches at 7 bases. The CDR3 length is 19 residues. V lost 0 bases, J lost 1 base, and 12 bases stayed unmatched. The germline gives CDR1 MNHEY, CDR2 SMNVEV (reference sequence). The CDR3 DNA sequence: TGTGCCAGCAGTTTATCGCCTTGGGGAGGGGCGAGATCCTACAATGAGCAGTTCTTC. Translated: CASSLSPWGGARSYNEQFF.

The chain is built from TRBV6-1 and TRBJ1-2, with TRBD1 matching 9 bases. This CDR3 region has 14 residues. V lost 7 bases, J lost 3 bases, and 6 bases stayed unmatched. The germline V gene has CDR1 MNHNS and CDR2 SASEGT. As DNA, the CDR3 is TGTGCCAGCATTATGACAGGGGGGGACTATGGCTACACCTTC. It translates to CASIMTGGDYGYTF.

The chain links TRBV29-1 to TRBJ1-4, with unresolved D. V lost 7 bases and J 7 bases, leaving 19 bases between the germline ends. The germline CDR1 and CDR2 sequences are SQVTM and ANQGSEA. The CDR3 is 14 amino acids. The CDR3 coding sequence is TGCAGCGCCACCGATGGGAGGCACGGTGAAAAACTGTTTTTT. Translated, it gives CSATDGRHGEKLFF.

The chain combines TRBV4-1 with TRBJ2-2; 7 positions match TRBD1. Germline lookup yields CDR1 MGHRA and CDR2 YSYEKL. The CDR3 length is 17 residues. V shed 2 bases, J shed 3 bases, and the junction held 9 bases outside the gene matches. The CDR3 coding sequence is TGCGCCAGCAGCCAATCAAACAGGGGCGCGTACACCGGGGAGCTGTTTTTT. Translated: CASSQSNRGAYTGELFF.

CDR3 sequence reads: CASSLRQARDEQYF. In nucleotides, the CDR3 is TGTGCCAGCAGCCTCCGGCAGGCCCGTGACGAGCAGTACTTC. This chain joins TRBV7-2 and TRBJ2-7; no firm D call. V dropped 5 bases and J dropped 5 bases, with 16 bases sitting between them. The CDR3 contains 14 residues. CDR1 is SGHTA, CDR2 FQGNSA, per germline.

The J gene is TRBJ1-1, the V gene TRBV5-1; D remains ambiguous. The V gene's germline CDR1 is SGHRS and CDR2 YFSETQ. V was trimmed by 1 base and J by 7 bases, leaving 14 bases between them. This CDR3 has 14 amino acids. This CDR3 is CASSLRSAGDEAFF. In DNA, the CDR3 is TGCGCCAGCAGCTTGAGGTCAGCGGGTGATGAAGCTTTCTTT. Full variable domain (outside the CDR3, taken from reference TRBV5-1 and TRBJ1-1): KAGVTQTPRYLIKTRGQQVTLSCSPISGHRSVSWYQQTPGQGLQFLFEYFSETQRNKGNFPGRFSGRQFSNSRSEMNVSTLELGDSALYLCASSLRSAGDEAFFGQGTRLTVV.

This clone was seen a single time. V is TRBV28 and J is TRBJ2-3, with 8 bases lining up with TRBD2. V lost 2 bases to trimming and J lost 10 bases; unmatched junction nucleotides: 29. CDR1 and CDR2 (germline): MDHEN, SYDVKM. This CDR3 is 21 amino acids long. The CDR3 nucleotides read TGTGCCAGCAGTTTAGTCTACAGCGGGGGCCAATACACACAGATAAAAAGAGCGCAGTATTTT. This translates into CASSLVYSGGQYTQIKRAQYF. The full variable domain, with the rest looked up from reference TRBV28 and TRBJ2-3, is DVKVTQSSRYLVKRTGEKVFLECVQDMDHENMFWYRQDPGLGLRLIYFSYDVKMKEKGDIPEGYSVSREKKERFSLILESASTNQTSMYLCASSLVYSGGQYTQIKRAQYFGPGTRLTVL.

This sequence joins TRBV10-3 and TRBJ1-2; D is perhaps TRBD1 (6 bases). Germline CDR1 is ENHRY and CDR2 is SYGVKD. The CDR3 sequence is 15 residues long. V was shortened by 4 bases and J by 2 bases, with 14 bases between the two germline ends. The CDR3 loop is CAISGGGQGNYGYTF. CDR3 DNA: TGTGCCATCAGTGGGGGGGGACAAGGGAACTATGGCTACACCTTC.

The table lists this clone with a count of one. The chain links TRBV7-9 to TRBJ2-1, with 7 positions matching TRBD2. Germline CDR1 and CDR2: SEHNR and FQNEAQ (reference sequence). V shed 4 bases, J shed 7 bases, and the junction held 16 bases outside the gene matches. The CDR3 is 17 residues long. The CDR3 spells CASSSAALSGEKNEQFF. CDR3 bases: TGTGCCAGCAGCTCGGCCGCTTTGAGCGGGGAGAAGAATGAGCAGTTCTTC.

This chain uses TRBV2 with TRBJ2-2, with D possibly matching TRBD1 (6 bases). Looked up from germline, CDR1 is SNHLY and CDR2 is FYNNEI. This CDR3 has 16 amino acids. Trimming left V 5 bases short and J 2 bases short, with 15 bases between. This CDR3 is CASSTQGTFNTGELFF. DNA of the CDR3: TGTGCCAGCAGTACACAGGGAACTTTCAACACCGGGGAGCTGTTTTTT.

V is TRBV7-9 and J is TRBJ2-3; 7 nucleotides line up with TRBD1. CDR3 length: 16 residues. The V and J ends lost 5 bases and 0 bases, in that order; junction bases with no gene match: 8. The germline gives CDR1 SEHNR, CDR2 FQNEAQ (reference sequence). The CDR3 DNA follows: TGTGCCAGCAGCCAATCCGGGACAGCTAGCACAGATACGCAGTATTTT. Translation: CASSQSGTASTDTQYF. The full variable domain, rest sourced from reference TRBV7-9 and TRBJ2-3, is DTGVSQNPRHKITKRGQNVTFRCDPISEHNRLYWYRQTLGQGPEFLTYFQNEAQLEKSRLLSDRFSAERPKGSFSTLEIQRTEQGDSAMYLCASSQSGTASTDTQYFGPGTRLTVL.

The V call is TRBV21-1, the J call TRBJ1-5; the table calls TRBD1, which could not be checked here. TRBV21-1 is tagged as a pseudogene. The CDR3 length is 15 residues. DNA of the CDR3: TGTGCCAGCAGCGCTGAGCCCAGGGGCAATCAGCCCCAGCATTTT. Translation: CASSAEPRGNQPQHF.

A remark on this clone: At one of its ends the junction is not consistent with the germline gene, which may arise from a read error. The chain links TRBV6-4 to TRBJ2-1; TRBD2 aligns across 11 bases. The CDR3 extends over 15 amino acids. Germline V gene data show CDR1 as MRHNA and CDR2 as SNTAGT. In DNA form, the CDR3 reads TGTGCCAGCAATGACTCTAGCGGGGGGTATAATGAGCAGTTCTTC. Translating it yields CASNDSSGGYNEQFF.

The J gene is TRBJ2-7, the V gene TRBV5-1, with 9 bases matching TRBD1. J lost 0 bases, V lost 1 base, and 5 bases had no gene match. Germline V gene sequence: CDR1 SGHRS, CDR2 YFSETQ. This CDR3 region has 16 residues. The CDR3 coding sequence is TGCGCCAGCAGCTTGTTAGGACAGGGGTCCTCCTACGAGCAGTACTTC. This codes for CASSLLGQGSSYEQYF.

The chain couples TRBV7-9 to TRBJ2-7; D is unclear. The CDR3 runs to 15 residues. The V end was cut by 0 bases, the J end by 2 bases, with 11 bases between. Germline CDR1 and CDR2: SEHNR and FQNEAQ (reference sequence). CDR3 in DNA: TGTGCCAGCAGCTTAGCTCTCGGCGGCGCCTACGAGCAGTACTTC. Translating it yields CASSLALGGAYEQYF. Full variable domain (rest looked up from reference TRBV7-9 and TRBJ2-7): DTGVSQNPRHKITKRGQNVTFRCDPISEHNRLYWYRQTLGQGPEFLTYFQNEAQLEKSRLLSDRFSAERPKGSFSTLEIQRTEQGDSAMYLCASSLALGGAYEQYFGPGTRLTVT.

Points on this clone: Compared with germline, one end of the junction differs, possibly owing to a read error. This rearrangement joins TRBV7-9 to TRBJ1-1; 8 bases are shared with TRBD1. CDR3 length: 13 amino acids. CDR1 SEHNR and CDR2 FQNEAQ come from the germline V gene (reference sequence). The CDR3 here is CSSSFGQGTEAFF. Written as DNA, the CDR3 is TGTTCCAGCAGCTTTGGACAGGGCACTGAAGCTTTCTTT. Filled out from reference TRBV7-9 and TRBJ1-1, the complete variable domain reads DTGVSQNPRHKITKRGQNVTFRCDPISEHNRLYWYRQTLGQGPEFLTYFQNEAQLEKSRLLSDRFSAERPKGSFSTLEIQRTEQGDSAMYLCSSSFGQGTEAFFGQGTRLTVV.

The chain links TRBV5-1 to TRBJ2-5, with D possibly matching TRBD2 (5 bases). Matching the DNA end better, TRBJ2-7 makes the J call doubtful. Germline V CDR1 and CDR2: SGHRS, YFSETQ. This CDR3 spans 15 amino acids. The CDR3 spells CASSLMGSHIYEQYF. The CDR3 nucleotides are TGCGCCAGCAGCTTAATGGGGAGTCATATCTACGAGCAGTACTTC.

This chain links TRBV29-1 with TRBJ2-3; 14 nucleotides align to TRBD2. Per germline, CDR1 SQVTM and CDR2 ANQGSEA. The CDR3 has 18 amino acids. The V and J ends lost 7 bases and 6 bases, in that order; junction bases with no gene match: 18. In nucleotides, the CDR3 is TGCAGCGCCCTTAGTATAAGACTAGCGGGAGGGCCAGGGGATACGCAGTATTTT. Protein product: CSALSIRLAGGPGDTQYF.

The chain combines TRBV18 with TRBJ2-1, with 12 bases identical to TRBD2. The CDR3 runs 16 residues. J was trimmed by 3 bases and V by 4 bases; bases with no gene match: 4. Germline assignment: CDR1 KGHSH and CDR2 LQKENI. The CDR3 is CASSLSTSGSYNEQFF. In DNA, the CDR3 is TGTGCCAGCTCACTATCGACTAGCGGGAGCTACAATGAGCAGTTCTTC.

This chain links TRBV30 with TRBJ1-2; TRBD1 matches 10 bases. Germline CDR1 and CDR2: GTSNPN and SVGIG (reference sequence). The CDR3 runs 14 residues. J gave up 5 bases and V 3 bases, and 6 bases lay outside the gene matches. CDR3 bases: TGTGCCTGGAGCCTAGACAGGGGGCTATATGGCTACACCTTC. The encoded protein is CAWSLDRGLYGYTF.

This clone came up a few times. The chain joins TRBV4-3 to TRBJ2-1; 8 nucleotides align to TRBD2. The V and J ends lost 4 bases and 8 bases, in that order; junction bases with no gene match: 13. Germline assignment: CDR1 LGHNA and CDR2 YSLEER. The length of the CDR3 is 16 residues. The CDR3 is CASSLKGSSGFHEQFF. The CDR3 DNA follows: TGCGCCAGCAGCCTCAAGGGGTCTAGCGGGTTTCATGAGCAGTTCTTC.

This clone has a handful of counts. The chain links TRBV4-2 to TRBJ1-5; D perhaps matches TRBD1 (5 bases). The CDR3 length is 14 residues. V lost 4 bases and J lost 4, with 11 bases in between. The germline V gene encodes CDR1 LGHNA and CDR2 YNFKEQ. The CDR3 DNA reads as TGTGCCAGCAGCCGACAGCTTTCGAATCAGCCCCAGCATTTT. It translates to CASSRQLSNQPQHF.

This rearrangement joins TRBV6-1 to TRBJ1-1; D gene unclear. The CDR3 is 13 residues long. Germline V gene data show CDR1 as MNHNS and CDR2 as SASEGT. Trimming took off 4 bases at V and 0 bases at J, with 6 bases between the two ends. The CDR3 is CASSGRLNTEAFF. The CDR3 region has the DNA TGTGCCAGCAGTGGGCGGTTGAACACTGAAGCTTTCTTT.

The chain uses TRBV28 and TRBJ2-4, with a weak D call TRBD2 (5 bases). This CDR3 has 16 amino acids. The ends were cut back, 7 bases at V and 1 base at J, with 17 bases in the middle. Germline V gives CDR1 MDHEN, CDR2 SYDVKM. The CDR3 loop reads CASTPLEGNAKNIQYF. The CDR3, as DNA: TGTGCCAGCACTCCCTTAGAGGGAAACGCCAAAAACATTCAGTACTTC.

The chain carries TRBV19 and TRBJ2-7, with D tentatively TRBD1 (6 bases). V lost 3 bases and J 2 bases, leaving 14 bases between the germline ends. Germline lookup yields CDR1 LNHDA and CDR2 SQIVND (reference sequence). The CDR3 has 15 residues. As DNA, the CDR3 is TGTGCCAGTAGTATCATAGTGGGACAAGCCTACGAGCAGTACTTC. Protein sequence: CASSIIVGQAYEQYF.

This clone showed up just a few times. The V gene is TRBV4-3, the J gene TRBJ1-1, with 7 nucleotides matching TRBD1. Germline V CDR1 and CDR2: LGHNA, YSLEER. The ends lost 3 bases at V and 7 bases at J; junction bases unmatched: 5. This CDR3 has 13 amino acids. CDR3 residues: CASSHSRDSEAFF. The CDR3 bases are TGCGCCAGCAGCCATTCTAGGGACAGTGAAGCTTTCTTT.

The chain recombines TRBV11-1 with TRBJ2-7; 12 positions match TRBD1. V lost 5 bases to trimming and J lost 6 bases; unmatched junction nucleotides: 8. The length of the CDR3 is 15 residues. Germline V gives CDR1 SGHAT, CDR2 FQDESV (reference sequence). This chain's CDR3 is CASSPPGQGAGEQYF. CDR3 bases: TGTGCCAGCAGCCCCCCGGGACAGGGGGCAGGCGAGCAGTACTTC.